The 9 T cell receptor beta chains in this list originate from one sample, sequenced in a study of blood T cell repertoires in COVID-19. Profiling relied on immunoSEQ multiplex PCR, and the TCRdb table lists in-frame clones only, not all of them. The sample carries fewer than 350,000 clones, roughly nine tenths recorded once. Sequenced sample: peripheral blood. Every receptor here comes from a woman aged 30 to 39 with COVID-19, enrolled during active disease.

V usage is TRBV6-5 and J usage is TRBJ2-5; no reliable D call. The germline gives CDR1 MNHEY, CDR2 SVGAGI. V was cut by 2 bases and J by 7 bases, with 8 bases left in between. The CDR3 runs 12 residues. This chain's CDR3 is CASSYDPGTQYF. The CDR3 bases are TGTGCCAGCAGTTACGACCCGGGGACCCAGTACTTC.

The rearrangement joins TRBV15 to TRBJ2-2; D gene ambiguous. The CDR3 loop spans 13 amino acids. CDR1 and CDR2 (germline): LNHNV, YYDKDF (reference sequence). V gave up 4 bases and J gave up 3 bases, with 6 bases separating them. The CDR3 protein is CATSTLDTGELFF. The DNA of the CDR3 is TGTGCCACCAGCACCCTCGACACCGGGGAGCTGTTTTTT.

The sample holds one count of this clone. The chain recombines TRBV4-1 with TRBJ1-2; no reliable D call. Germline V lookup: CDR1 MGHRA, CDR2 YSYEKL. V was pared by 2 bases and J by 7 bases, with 11 bases between. This CDR3 contains 13 residues. Here the CDR3 DNA reads TGCGCCAGCAGCCAAAGCTTCGTGGTTGGCTACACCTTC. Translating it yields CASSQSFVVGYTF.

This clone was counted between two and nine times. The junction departs from germline at one end; a sequencing error may be responsible. This sequence joins TRBV4-2 and TRBJ1-1; 11 bases are shared with TRBD1. CDR1 and CDR2 from the germline V gene are LGHNA and YNFKEQ. The CDR3 extends over 17 amino acids. CDR3 amino acids: CASRQGRTGGLNTEAFF. CDR3 sequence (DNA): TGTGCCAGCAGACAAGGAAGGACAGGGGGCTTGAACACTGAAGCTTTCTTT.

This chain uses TRBV5-1 with TRBJ2-3; D call uncertain. This CDR3 contains 14 residues. The V end was cut by 0 bases, the J end by 4 bases, with 9 bases between. CDR1 and CDR2 from the germline V gene are SGHRS and YFSETQ. CDR3 loop: CASSLDSSPDTQYF. The CDR3 coding sequence is TGCGCCAGCAGCTTGGACAGTTCCCCAGATACGCAGTATTTT.

This chain connects TRBV7-9 to TRBJ2-5; D may be TRBD2 (7 bases). This CDR3 has 18 amino acids. The V gene lost 3 bases and the J gene lost 3 bases, with 23 bases spanning the gap. Germline assignment: CDR1 SEHNR and CDR2 FQNEAQ (reference sequence). The CDR3 here is CASSFRGALLSVEETQYF. CDR3 sequence (DNA): TGTGCCAGCAGCTTCCGGGGGGCCTTACTTTCGGTTGAAGAGACCCAGTACTTC.

About this clone itself: Germline is not matched at one junction end, which may reflect a read error. V usage is TRBV3-1 (or the pseudogene TRBV3-2) and J usage is TRBJ2-3, with D tentatively TRBD1 (5 bases). CDR1 LGHDT and CDR2 YNNKEL come from the germline V gene (reference sequence). This CDR3 contains 15 residues. The CDR3 nucleotides are TGTGCCAGCAGCCAAGACCCCTCCCTAGGGGATAAGCAGTATTTT. It is translated as CASSQDPSLGDKQYF.

The chain combines TRBV19 with TRBJ2-5, with a possible D match to TRBD2 (6 bases). CDR3 length equals 15 residues. Germline V CDR1 and CDR2: LNHDA, SQIVND (reference sequence). V was shortened by 4 bases and J by 2 bases, with 14 bases between the two germline ends. The CDR3 protein is CASSTGLTGQETQYF. The CDR3 DNA is TGTGCCAGTAGTACGGGACTTACAGGACAAGAGACCCAGTACTTC.

This chain uses TRBV4-1 with TRBJ2-5, with TRBD2 matching over 8 bases. The trim removed 1 base at V and 5 bases at J, leaving 12 bases unmatched. CDR3 length: 17 residues. Per germline, CDR1 MGHRA and CDR2 YSYEKL. CDR3 coding DNA: TGCGCCAGCAGCCAAGTCCCCGACGGGGGGGCCGAGGAGACCCAGTACTTC. As protein: CASSQVPDGGAEETQYF.